Presented here are 2 T cell receptor beta chains from one specimen sequenced in a study of technical replicates of blood from a few donors. Clones were sequenced by immunoSEQ multiplex PCR, and TCRdb holds only the in-frame ones, with some missing. The data show around 70,000 clones, over 90% seen once. The sequenced sample consisted of T cells isolated from PBMCs. These receptors all stem from a human donor in good health.

This clone was seen a single time. The gene calls are TRBV11-2 and TRBJ2-7; perhaps TRBD2 as D (5 bases). Trimming took off 5 bases at V and 6 bases at J, with 20 bases between the two ends. There are 15 residues in the CDR3. Germline loops: CDR1 SGHAT, CDR2 FQNNGV. CDR3 coding DNA: TGTGCCAGCAGCCCGCTGGTAACTCGACTAACCGAGCAGTACTTC. Translated, it gives CASSPLVTRLTEQYF.

The CDR3 here is CASTRNWLSGTRGQETQYF. CDR3 DNA sequence: TGTGCCAGCACCCGAAACTGGCTTTCCGGCACTAGAGGGCAAGAGACCCAGTACTTC. The chain recombines TRBV4-2 with TRBJ2-5, with D possibly TRBD2 on 5 matching bases. The CDR3 is 19 residues long. Germline CDR1 reads LGHNA; CDR2 reads YNFKEQ. The V end lost 7 bases, the J end lost 2 bases, and 29 bases lay between the germline ends.